These 11 T cell receptor beta chains came from one sample sequenced in a study of T-cell memory formation after mild COVID-19. TCRdb ran MiXCR on the 5' RACE reads and lists one entry per CDR3 protein. The data contain 49,000 or so distinct CDR3 sequences, over 6.5% of them singletons. Sequencing was carried out using PBMCs or a T cell subset sorted from them (not recorded which). The receptors here all came from a man younger than 30 who had mild COVID-19 (a few samples of this study predate the infection). Cell type and time point are not known.

This clonotype has a count of ten or more. CDR3 sequence: CASSSAIQETQYF. DNA for the CDR3: TGTGCCAGCAGCTCCGCGATTCAAGAGACCCAGTACTTC. The chain combines TRBV7-9 with TRBJ2-5; no firm D call. Germline V lookup: CDR1 SEHNR, CDR2 FQNEAQ (reference sequence). This CDR3 spans 13 amino acids. V gave up 4 bases and J gave up 2 bases, with 8 bases separating them. Variable domain in full (rest from reference TRBV7-9 and TRBJ2-5): DTGVSQNPRHKITKRGQNVTFRCDPISEHNRLYWYRQTLGQGPEFLTYFQNEAQLEKSRLLSDRFSAERPKGSFSTLEIQRTEQGDSAMYLCASSSAIQETQYFGPGTRLLVL.

Many counts were recorded for this clonotype. The genes are TRBV5-1 and TRBJ2-5; D may match TRBD1 or TRBD2 (6 bases each). The CDR3 has 14 amino acids. Germline V gives CDR1 SGHRS, CDR2 YFSETQ. Trimming took 0 bases from V and 2 from J, leaving 8 bases between them. The CDR3 DNA reads TGCGCCAGCAGCTTGGAGGGGGGACAAGAGACCCAGTACTTC. It encodes CASSLEGGQETQYF.

This rearrangement joins TRBV5-1 to TRBJ1-2; D is undetermined. Germline assignment: CDR1 SGHRS and CDR2 YFSETQ. This CDR3 comprises 15 residues. V lost 6 bases and J lost 2, with 17 bases in between. CDR3 sequence reads: CASIRDPTFNYGYTF. The DNA for the CDR3 is TGCGCCAGCATAAGGGATCCTACCTTCAACTATGGCTACACCTTC.

This clonotype was observed at least ten times. The chain links TRBV12-3 or TRBV12-4 to TRBJ2-3; no clear D. The CDR3 spans 12 residues. V lost 8 bases and J 6 bases, leaving 12 bases between the germline ends. CDR3 loop: CASASFADTQYF. The CDR3 DNA reads as TGTGCCAGCGCCAGCTTTGCTGATACGCAGTATTTT.

The chain carries TRBV6-5 and TRBJ1-1; tentative D call: TRBD1 (5 bases). Trimming took 2 bases from V and 2 from J, leaving 12 bases between them. The germline CDR1 and CDR2 sequences are MNHEY and SVGAGI. The CDR3 runs 15 residues. The CDR3 DNA follows: TGTGCCAGCAGTTACGGAGCGACAGAAAACACTGAAGCTTTCTTT. This encodes CASSYGATENTEAFF.

This clonotype has only a few counts. The V call is TRBV28, the J call TRBJ2-1; 7 bases are a match to TRBD2. CDR3 length: 14 residues. V was clipped by 7 bases and J by 1 base; unmatched bases: 4. Germline V CDR1 and CDR2: MDHEN, SYDVKM. CDR3 in DNA: TGTGCCAGCAAAATGGGGGGGTCCTACAATGAGCAGTTCTTC. Its translation is CASKMGGSYNEQFF.

This clonotype has ten or more counts. The genes are TRBV7-3 and TRBJ2-1; 9 bases line up with TRBD1. The CDR3 is made up of 14 amino acids. CDR1 and CDR2 from the germline V gene are SGHTA and FQGTGA. V gave up 3 bases and J gave up 5 bases; unmatched junction bases: 2. In DNA form, the CDR3 reads TGTGCCAGCAGCTTTGGGACAGGGAACAATGAGCAGTTCTTC. Protein product: CASSFGTGNNEQFF.

There are a few counts of this clonotype. The chain combines TRBV12-3 or TRBV12-4 with TRBJ1-5, with TRBD1 matching over 9 bases. The CDR3 consists of 15 residues. V shed 5 bases, J shed 4 bases, and the junction held 6 bases outside the gene matches. The CDR3: CASSPQGARNQPQHF. In nucleotides, the CDR3 is TGTGCCAGCAGTCCACAGGGGGCTAGGAATCAGCCCCAGCATTTT.

Only a few counts were recorded for this clonotype. This chain links TRBV7-9 with TRBJ2-2; a weak D match, TRBD2 (5 bases). Germline V gives CDR1 SEHNR, CDR2 FQNEAQ (reference sequence). The CDR3 runs 15 residues. Trimming removed 2 bases from V and 2 bases from J, with 9 bases in between. The CDR3, as DNA: TGTGCCAGCAGCTTAACGGGGATTAACACCGGGGAGCTGTTTTTT. Its translation: CASSLTGINTGELFF. The entire variable domain, with the rest obtained from reference TRBV7-9 and TRBJ2-2, is as follows: DTGVSQNPRHKITKRGQNVTFRCDPISEHNRLYWYRQTLGQGPEFLTYFQNEAQLEKSRLLSDRFSAERPKGSFSTLEIQRTEQGDSAMYLCASSLTGINTGELFFGEGSRLTVL.

This clonotype has ten or more counts. This chain joins TRBV12-3 or TRBV12-4 and TRBJ2-3; D might be TRBD1 (5 bases). Trimming stripped 6 bases from V and 4 bases from J, with 14 bases between. This CDR3 spans 14 amino acids. CDR3 DNA sequence: TGTGCCAGCAGACCAGGGATTCAGGCAGATACGCAGTATTTT. Its protein is CASRPGIQADTQYF.

Note on this clonotype: Given a much more abundant clone one base away, this may be a read error. The limits of the CDR3 on the DNA are not certain, so only TCRdb's listed CDR3 is given. This rearrangement joins TRBV9 to TRBJ1-1. The CDR3 is 13 residues long, counting both termini. Germline V gives CDR1 SGDLS, CDR2 YYNGEE. The CDR3 reads CASSVALGTEALF.